The 23 T cell receptor beta chains reported below all come from one sample, sequenced in a study of blood T cell repertoires in COVID-19. Some clones are missing from TCRdb's copy, which holds only in-frame ones; the method was immunoSEQ multiplex PCR. The data show roughly 50,000 clones, about nine tenths seen once. The sequencing input was peripheral blood. These receptors were collected from a man aged 45-60 years with active COVID-19.

The chain carries TRBV9 and TRBJ1-1, with TRBD1 as a possible D gene (5 bases). This CDR3 is 13 amino acids long. Between the trimmed V and J ends, which lost 0 bases and 10 bases, there was a span of 13 bases. The V gene's germline CDR1 is SGDLS and CDR2 YYNGEE. CDR3 nucleotide sequence: TGTGCCAGCAGCGTAGTGACAGAGCTAGGAGCTTTCTTT. Residues: CASSVVTELGAFF.

This clone appeared a single time. The rearrangement uses TRBV6-1 and TRBJ1-5; D gene unclear. The germline CDR1 and CDR2 sequences are MNHNS and SASEGT. Trimming removed 2 bases from V and 7 bases from J, with 15 bases in between. This CDR3 contains 15 residues. The chain's CDR3 is CASSESHNPRQPQHF. The CDR3 nucleotides are TGTGCCAGCAGTGAAAGTCATAATCCACGGCAGCCCCAGCATTTT.

The chain is built from TRBV6-1 and TRBJ1-2; D is perhaps TRBD1 (5 bases). The CDR3 has 14 residues. With 3 bases removed from V and 2 bases from J, the gap between germline ends came to 10 bases. Looked up from germline, CDR1 is MNHNS and CDR2 is SASEGT. CDR3 nucleotide sequence: TGTGCCAGCAGTGATGACAGTTTAAACTATGGCTACACCTTC. This sequence encodes CASSDDSLNYGYTF.

A single count supports this clone. This chain connects TRBV2 to TRBJ2-1, with TRBD2 matching 13 bases. There are 14 residues in the CDR3. The V gene end was trimmed by 6 bases and the J gene end by 4 bases; junction bases not matched to a gene: 0. CDR1 and CDR2 (germline): SNHLY, FYNNEI. CDR3 bases: TGTGCCAGCAGGGGACTAGCGGGATACAATGAGCAGTTCTTC. This translates into CASRGLAGYNEQFF.

V gene TRBV6-5 combines with J gene TRBJ2-7, with a weak D call TRBD1 (7 bases). Trimming shortened V by 6 bases and J by 6 bases, and 15 bases separated the two germline ends. The CDR3 runs to 13 residues. The germline CDR1 and CDR2 sequences are MNHEY and SVGAGI. CDR3 bases: TGTGCCAGCAGCCGCGGGACAGCGCCCGAGCAGTACTTC. Its protein product is CASSRGTAPEQYF.

This sequence joins TRBV28 and TRBJ1-6; D call uncertain. The germline V gene encodes CDR1 MDHEN and CDR2 SYDVKM. CDR3 length equals 12 residues. Trimming took 6 bases from V and 12 from J, leaving 12 bases between them. The CDR3 loop is CASRFRSRPLHF. The CDR3 nucleotides are TGTGCCAGCAGGTTCAGGTCCCGACCCCTCCACTTT.

The chain uses TRBV2 and TRBJ2-5; a possible D gene is TRBD2 (7 bases). Germline V gene data show CDR1 as SNHLY and CDR2 as FYNNEI. This CDR3 is 16 amino acids long. V lost 2 bases and J lost 4, with 17 bases in between. CDR3 DNA: TGTGCCAGCAGTGAAATTCGGTCGGGGGGCGCAGAGACCCAGTACTTC. It encodes CASSEIRSGGAETQYF.

The gene calls are TRBV15 and TRBJ2-1; tentative D call: TRBD2 (7 bases). This CDR3 has 14 amino acids. Trimming removed 1 base at V and 9 bases at J, with 13 bases between. Germline lookup yields CDR1 LNHNV and CDR2 YYDKDF (reference sequence). The CDR3 is CATSRGGGGSEQFF. CDR3 sequence (DNA): TGTGCCACCAGCAGAGGGGGAGGGGGTAGTGAGCAGTTCTTC.

The chain combines TRBV6-5 with TRBJ2-5, with D tentatively TRBD1 (6 bases). In germline, CDR1 is MNHEY, CDR2 SVGAGI. The CDR3 is 15 residues long. V was pared by 2 bases and J by 1 base, with 11 bases between. The chain's CDR3 is CASSYRGLVQETQYF. The CDR3, as DNA: TGTGCCAGCAGTTACAGGGGGTTGGTCCAAGAGACCCAGTACTTC.

This chain links TRBV7-7 with TRBJ2-5; 8 positions agree with TRBD1. The CDR3 spans 15 residues. The V gene end was trimmed by 1 base and the J gene end by 4 bases; junction bases not matched to a gene: 5. Germline V CDR1 and CDR2: SSHAT, FNYEAQ (reference sequence). The CDR3 protein is CASSLGSGGIETQYF. The CDR3 coding sequence is TGTGCCAGCAGCTTAGGATCAGGGGGCATAGAGACCCAGTACTTC.

The V and J genes are TRBV2 and TRBJ1-1; 9 bases map to TRBD1. The CDR3 spans 14 residues. V shed 5 bases, J shed 5 bases, and the junction held 6 bases outside the gene matches. Germline V gene lookup returns CDR1 SNHLY and CDR2 FYNNEI. In DNA form, the CDR3 reads TGTGCCAGCAGTCCTAACAGGGGGCGGACTGAAGCTTTCTTT. As protein: CASSPNRGRTEAFF.

The V call is TRBV7-2, the J call TRBJ2-3, with 7 bases that match TRBD1. Trimming took 2 bases from V and 5 from J; bases not matched to a gene: 16. The CDR3 is 18 amino acids. Germline assignment: CDR1 SGHTA and CDR2 FQGNSA. CDR3 nucleotide sequence: TGTGCCAGCAGCTTATATACGTTAGGACGGGACAGAGTAGATACGCAGTATTTT. Translated, it gives CASSLYTLGRDRVDTQYF.

The chain employs TRBV7-2 and TRBJ1-3; no clear D gene. Germline CDR1 reads SGHTA; CDR2 reads FQGNSA. V dropped 2 bases and J dropped 0 bases, with 11 bases sitting between them. The CDR3 extends over 16 amino acids. The CDR3 nucleotides are TGTGCCAGCAGCTTAAGGCCTGGGAGCTCTGGAAACACCATATATTTT. This codes for CASSLRPGSSGNTIYF. Supplemented by reference TRBV7-2 and TRBJ1-3, the full variable domain reads GAGVSQSPSNKVTEKGKDVELRCDPISGHTALYWYRQSLGQGLEFLIYFQGNSAPDKSGLPSDRFSAERTGGSVSTLTIQRTQQEDSAVYLCASSLRPGSSGNTIYFGEGSWLTVV.

V and J are TRBV3-1 (or the pseudogene TRBV3-2) and TRBJ2-1; 12 nucleotides match TRBD2. The ends lost 4 bases at V and 15 bases at J; junction bases unmatched: 13. The germline gives CDR1 LGHDT, CDR2 YNNKEL (reference sequence). The CDR3 length is 15 residues. The CDR3 nucleotides are TGTGCCAGCAGCCTCACCACTCCTAGCGGGAGGGGTCGGTTCTTC. It specifies CASSLTTPSGRGRFF.

CDR3 loop: CSVAPGLSYEQYF. CDR3 in DNA: TGCAGCGTTGCGCCGGGGTTAAGCTACGAGCAGTACTTC. The genes are TRBV29-1 and TRBJ2-7; tentatively, D is TRBD2 (5 bases). This CDR3 is built from 13 residues. Germline V lookup: CDR1 SQVTM, CDR2 ANQGSEA. Trimming pared 4 bases from V and 3 bases from J, leaving 13 bases between.

This sequence joins TRBV14 and TRBJ2-4; 7 bases are shared with TRBD1. V lost 1 base to trimming and J lost 8 bases; unmatched junction nucleotides: 8. Germline CDR1 and CDR2: SGHDN and FVKESK. The CDR3 loop spans 15 amino acids. CDR3 loop: CASSQAGGSVDIQYF. CDR3 sequence (DNA): TGTGCCAGCAGCCAAGCAGGGGGAAGTGTGGACATTCAGTACTTC.

The DNA of the CDR3 is TGTGCCAGCAGCCAGGGTGGGGCCAACGTCCTGACTTTC. Translated, it gives CASSQGGANVLTF. V is TRBV6-4 and J is TRBJ2-6, with D tentatively TRBD1 (5 bases). Trimming took off 6 bases at V and 3 bases at J, with 6 bases between the two ends. Looked up from germline, CDR1 is MRHNA and CDR2 is SNTAGT. This CDR3 has 13 amino acids.

This chain connects TRBV18 to TRBJ1-2; no firm D call. This CDR3 region has 14 residues. Germline assignment: CDR1 KGHSH and CDR2 LQKENI. V shed 6 bases and J shed 2 bases, with 13 bases lying between them. CDR3 nucleotide sequence: TGTGCCAGCTCCCCCGGACGGGAGAACTATGGCTACACCTTC. Translation: CASSPGRENYGYTF.

This sequence joins TRBV5-4 and TRBJ1-5, with 8 bases identical to TRBD1. Per germline, CDR1 SGHNT and CDR2 YYREEE (reference sequence). CDR3 size: 17 residues. Germline trimming cut 5 bases from V and 3 bases from J; bases unmatched to any gene: 13. CDR3 DNA sequence: TGTGCCAGCAGGGGACGAAAGCCGGGACAGGACAATCAGCCCCAGCATTTT. The encoded protein is CASRGRKPGQDNQPQHF.

The CDR3 nucleotides read TGTGCCAGTAGGGGACAGGGGCCTATCGAAAAACTGTTTTTT. Amino acid sequence: CASRGQGPIEKLFF. V usage is TRBV19 and J usage is TRBJ1-4; 10 bases fit TRBD1. The germline V gene has CDR1 LNHDA and CDR2 SQIVND (reference sequence). J gave up 8 bases and V 6 bases, and 6 bases lay outside the gene matches. This CDR3 has 14 amino acids. The complete variable domain, with remaining parts taken from reference TRBV19 and TRBJ1-4, reads DGGITQSPKYLFRKEGQNVTLSCEQNLNHDAMYWYRQDPGQGLRLIYYSQIVNDFQKGDIAEGYSVSREKKESFPLTVTSAQKNPTAFYLCASRGQGPIEKLFFGSGTQLSVL.

This rearrangement joins TRBV6-2 or TRBV6-3 to TRBJ2-3, with 10 bases aligning to TRBD1. This CDR3 spans 15 amino acids. Unmatched junction bases numbered 6, after V lost 3 bases and J lost 6 bases. Germline V gives CDR1 MNHEY, CDR2 SVGEGT. The CDR3 region has the DNA TGTGCCAGCAGTTATCGGGGGACAGGGGAGGATACGCAGTATTTT. Its protein is CASSYRGTGEDTQYF.

DNA of the CDR3: TGTGCCATCAGTGACCCTAGCGGGAGAGAGACCCAGTACTTC. Translation gives CAISDPSGRETQYF. The V gene is TRBV10-3, the J gene TRBJ2-5, with TRBD2 matching 10 bases. Germline V CDR1 and CDR2: ENHRY, SYGVKD. This CDR3 is 14 amino acids long. The junction had 2 bases not matched to a gene; V was cut back by 3 bases and J by 4 bases.

The V call is TRBV6-2 or TRBV6-3, the J call TRBJ2-5; 14 nucleotides align to TRBD2. Trimming removed 5 bases from V and 1 base from J; junction bases left unmatched: 6. Looked up from germline, CDR1 is MNHEY and CDR2 is SVGEGT. The CDR3 is made up of 17 amino acids. The CDR3 spells CASSPPGLAGGQETQYF. The DNA of the CDR3 is TGTGCCAGCAGTCCCCCCGGACTAGCGGGGGGCCAAGAGACCCAGTACTTC.